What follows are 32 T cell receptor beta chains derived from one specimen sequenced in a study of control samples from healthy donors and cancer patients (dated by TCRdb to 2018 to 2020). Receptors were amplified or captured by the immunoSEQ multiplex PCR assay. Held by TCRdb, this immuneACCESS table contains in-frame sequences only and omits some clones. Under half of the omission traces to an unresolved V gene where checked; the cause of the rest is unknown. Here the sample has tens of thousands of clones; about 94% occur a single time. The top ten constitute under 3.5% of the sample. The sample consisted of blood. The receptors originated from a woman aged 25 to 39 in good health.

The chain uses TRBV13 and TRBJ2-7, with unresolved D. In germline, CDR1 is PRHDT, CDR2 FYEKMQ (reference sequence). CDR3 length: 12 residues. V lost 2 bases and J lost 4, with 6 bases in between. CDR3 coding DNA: TGTGCCAGCAGCTTAACCGGTTACGAGCAGTACTTC. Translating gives CASSLTGYEQYF.

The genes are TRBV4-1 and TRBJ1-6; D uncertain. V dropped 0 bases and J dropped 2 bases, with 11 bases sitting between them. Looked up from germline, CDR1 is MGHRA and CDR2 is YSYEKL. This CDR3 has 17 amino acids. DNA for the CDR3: TGCGCCAGCAGCCAAGAAGGGTCAGAAACCTATAATTCACCCCTCCACTTT. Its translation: CASSQEGSETYNSPLHF.

The CDR3 loop is CASSRTGTGDTQYF. The CDR3 nucleotides are TGCGCCAGCAGCCGGACAGGGACGGGCGATACGCAGTATTTT. This chain links TRBV5-1 with TRBJ2-3, with 8 bases identical to TRBD1. Germline V gene data show CDR1 as SGHRS and CDR2 as YFSETQ. Trimming removed 4 bases from V and 6 bases from J; junction bases left unmatched: 7. The CDR3 runs to 14 residues.

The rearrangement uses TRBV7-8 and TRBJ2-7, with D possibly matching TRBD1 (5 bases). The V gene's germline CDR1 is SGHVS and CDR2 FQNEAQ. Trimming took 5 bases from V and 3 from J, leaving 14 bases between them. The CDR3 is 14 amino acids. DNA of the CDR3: TGTGCCAGCAGCCACCCAGGGCCGGGCTACGAGCAGTACGTC. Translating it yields CASSHPGPGYEQYV.

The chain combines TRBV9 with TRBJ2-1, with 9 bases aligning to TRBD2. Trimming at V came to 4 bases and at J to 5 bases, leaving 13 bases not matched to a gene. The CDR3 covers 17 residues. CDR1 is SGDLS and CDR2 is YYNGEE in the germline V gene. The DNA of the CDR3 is TGTGCCAGCAGCCCCGGGGTAGCGGGGGCCGGTGACAATGAGCAGTTCTTC. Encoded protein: CASSPGVAGAGDNEQFF.

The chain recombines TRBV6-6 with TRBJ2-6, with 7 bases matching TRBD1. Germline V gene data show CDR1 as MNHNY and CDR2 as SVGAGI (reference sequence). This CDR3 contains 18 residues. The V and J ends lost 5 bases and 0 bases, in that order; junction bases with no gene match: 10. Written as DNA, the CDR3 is TGTGCCAGCAGTCATACCAGGGACAGCCGCTCTGGGGCCAACGTCCTGACTTTC. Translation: CASSHTRDSRSGANVLTF.

The CDR3 region has the DNA TGCGCCAGCAGCCGTCCGGGACAGGGGAATAATGGCTACACCTTC. It yields the protein CASSRPGQGNNGYTF. V usage is TRBV4-1 and J usage is TRBJ1-2; 10 bases line up with TRBD1. The CDR3 runs to 15 residues. Trimming at V came to 4 bases and at J to 6 bases, leaving 8 bases not matched to a gene. Germline assignment: CDR1 MGHRA and CDR2 YSYEKL.

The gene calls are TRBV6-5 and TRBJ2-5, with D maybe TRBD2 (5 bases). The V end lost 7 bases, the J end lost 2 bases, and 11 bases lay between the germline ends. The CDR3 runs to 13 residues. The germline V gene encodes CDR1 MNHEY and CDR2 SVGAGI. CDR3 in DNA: TGTGCCAGCACCCAGGACTGGCAAGAGACCCAGTACTTC. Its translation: CASTQDWQETQYF.

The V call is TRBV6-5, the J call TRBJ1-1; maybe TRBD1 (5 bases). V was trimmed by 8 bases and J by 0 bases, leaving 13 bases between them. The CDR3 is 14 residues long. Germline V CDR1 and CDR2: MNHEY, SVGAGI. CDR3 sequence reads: CASLGRGMNTEAFF. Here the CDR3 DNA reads TGTGCCAGCCTGGGGCGAGGTATGAACACTGAAGCTTTCTTT.

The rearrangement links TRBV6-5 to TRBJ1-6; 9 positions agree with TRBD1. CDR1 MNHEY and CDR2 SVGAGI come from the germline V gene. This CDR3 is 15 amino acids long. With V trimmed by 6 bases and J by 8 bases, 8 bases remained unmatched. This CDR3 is CASRRDRVVDSPLHF. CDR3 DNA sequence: TGTGCCAGCAGGAGGGACAGGGTAGTTGATTCACCCCTCCACTTT.

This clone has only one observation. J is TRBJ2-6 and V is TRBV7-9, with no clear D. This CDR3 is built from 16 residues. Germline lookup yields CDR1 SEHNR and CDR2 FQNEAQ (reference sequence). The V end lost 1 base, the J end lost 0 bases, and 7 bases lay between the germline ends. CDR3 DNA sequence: TGTGCCAGCAGCTTAGAGGTGGGCTCTGGGGCCAACGTCCTGACTTTC. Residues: CASSLEVGSGANVLTF.

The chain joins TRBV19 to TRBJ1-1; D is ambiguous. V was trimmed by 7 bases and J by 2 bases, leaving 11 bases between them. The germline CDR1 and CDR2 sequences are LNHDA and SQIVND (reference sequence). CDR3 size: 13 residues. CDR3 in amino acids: CASTIAGNTEAFF. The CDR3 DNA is TGTGCCAGTACCATCGCAGGAAACACTGAAGCTTTCTTT.

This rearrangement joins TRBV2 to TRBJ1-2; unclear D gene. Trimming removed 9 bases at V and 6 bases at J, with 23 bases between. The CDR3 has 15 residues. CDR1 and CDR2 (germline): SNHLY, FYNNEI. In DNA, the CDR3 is TGTGCCAGTAAGCCGGCGGGGAGAACTATTCATGGCTACACCTTC. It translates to CASKPAGRTIHGYTF.

Here the CDR3 DNA reads TGTGCCATCAGTGAGCAGGGGGCTAACTATGGCTACACCTTC. Residues: CAISEQGANYGYTF. J is TRBJ1-2 and V is TRBV10-3; 7 bases line up with TRBD1. The length of the CDR3 is 14 residues. V shed 2 bases and J 0 bases; nucleotides not matched to a gene: 0. CDR1 and CDR2 from the germline V gene are ENHRY and SYGVKD.

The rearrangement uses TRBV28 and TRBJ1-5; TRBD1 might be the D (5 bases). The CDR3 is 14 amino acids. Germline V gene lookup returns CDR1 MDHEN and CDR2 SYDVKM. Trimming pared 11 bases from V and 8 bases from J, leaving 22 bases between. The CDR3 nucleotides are TGTGCCGGGGGGTCGGGGTCGCCCGGGAAGCCCCAGCATTTT. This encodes CAGGSGSPGKPQHF.

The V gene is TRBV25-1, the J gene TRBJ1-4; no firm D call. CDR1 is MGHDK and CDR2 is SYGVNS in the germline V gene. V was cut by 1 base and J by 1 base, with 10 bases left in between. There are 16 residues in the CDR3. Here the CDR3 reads CASSELSRGTNEKLFF. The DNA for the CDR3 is TGTGCCAGCAGTGAATTATCCCGGGGAACTAATGAAAAACTGTTTTTT.

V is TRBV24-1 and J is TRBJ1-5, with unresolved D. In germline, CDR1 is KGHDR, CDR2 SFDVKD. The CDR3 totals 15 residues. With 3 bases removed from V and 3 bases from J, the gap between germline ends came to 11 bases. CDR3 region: CATSDPGRPNQPQHF. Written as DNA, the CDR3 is TGTGCCACCAGTGATCCCGGAAGGCCCAATCAGCCCCAGCATTTT.

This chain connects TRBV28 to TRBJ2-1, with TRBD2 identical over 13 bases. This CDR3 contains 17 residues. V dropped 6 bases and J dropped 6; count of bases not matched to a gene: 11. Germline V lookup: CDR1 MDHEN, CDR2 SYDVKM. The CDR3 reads CASSLTLTSGGLNEQFF. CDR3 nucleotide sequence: TGTGCCAGCAGCCTTACACTGACTAGCGGGGGGCTCAATGAGCAGTTCTTC. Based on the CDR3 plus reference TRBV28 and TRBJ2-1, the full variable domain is DVKVTQSSRYLVKRTGEKVFLECVQDMDHENMFWYRQDPGLGLRLIYFSYDVKMKEKGDIPEGYSVSREKKERFSLILESASTNQTSMYLCASSLTLTSGGLNEQFFGPGTRLTVL.

The CDR3 region is CASSPRTGFDEKLFF. DNA of the CDR3: TGTGCCAGCAGCCCCCGGACAGGGTTCGACGAAAAACTGTTTTTT. The rearrangement joins TRBV3-1 (or the pseudogene TRBV3-2) to TRBJ1-4; 8 nucleotides agree with TRBD1. In germline, CDR1 is LGHDT, CDR2 YNNKEL (reference sequence). J lost 8 bases, V lost 4 bases, and 9 bases had no gene match. The CDR3 length is 15 residues.

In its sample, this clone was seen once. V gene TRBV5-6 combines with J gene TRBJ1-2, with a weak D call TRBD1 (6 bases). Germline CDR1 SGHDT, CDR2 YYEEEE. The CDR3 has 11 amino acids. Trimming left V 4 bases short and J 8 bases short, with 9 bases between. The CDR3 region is CASSGGPGYTF. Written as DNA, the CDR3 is TGTGCCAGCAGCGGGGGGCCCGGCTACACCTTC.

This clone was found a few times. DNA for the CDR3: TGTGCCACCAGTGATGGGAGGGACAGGGGTAAAGAGACCCAGTACTTC. Translation: CATSDGRDRGKETQYF. This chain joins TRBV24-1 and TRBJ2-5; 10 bases agree with TRBD1. After removal of 3 bases from V and 3 bases from J, the junction contained 6 bases not matched to a gene. This CDR3 has 16 residues. The germline gives CDR1 KGHDR, CDR2 SFDVKD.

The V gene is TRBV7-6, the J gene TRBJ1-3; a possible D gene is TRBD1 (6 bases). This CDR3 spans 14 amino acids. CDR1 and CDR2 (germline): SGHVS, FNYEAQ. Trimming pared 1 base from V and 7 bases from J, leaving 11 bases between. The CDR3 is CASSLGGGGNTIYF. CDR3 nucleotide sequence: TGTGCCAGCAGCTTAGGAGGGGGAGGGAACACCATATATTTT.

The CDR3 here is CASSLVRVPFLNSPLHF. As DNA, the CDR3 is TGTGCCAGCAGCTTAGTTAGGGTCCCTTTTCTTAATTCACCCCTCCACTTT. This rearrangement joins TRBV11-2 to TRBJ1-6; D call uncertain. CDR1 and CDR2 from the germline V gene are SGHAT and FQNNGV. V lost 1 base and J 6 bases, leaving 16 bases between the germline ends. The CDR3 sequence is 17 residues long.

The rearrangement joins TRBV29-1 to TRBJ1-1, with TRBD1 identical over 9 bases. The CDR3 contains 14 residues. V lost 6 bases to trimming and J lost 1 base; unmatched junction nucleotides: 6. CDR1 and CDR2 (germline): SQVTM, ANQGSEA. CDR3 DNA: TGCAGCGTAGTACAGGGGGCGGCGAACACTGAAGCTTTCTTT. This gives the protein CSVVQGAANTEAFF.

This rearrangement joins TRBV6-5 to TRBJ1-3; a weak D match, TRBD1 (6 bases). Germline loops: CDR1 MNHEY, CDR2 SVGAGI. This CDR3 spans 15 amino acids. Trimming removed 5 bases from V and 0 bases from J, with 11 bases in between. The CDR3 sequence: CASSQQGYSGNTIYF. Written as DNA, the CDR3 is TGTGCCAGCAGTCAACAGGGTTACTCTGGAAACACCATATATTTT.

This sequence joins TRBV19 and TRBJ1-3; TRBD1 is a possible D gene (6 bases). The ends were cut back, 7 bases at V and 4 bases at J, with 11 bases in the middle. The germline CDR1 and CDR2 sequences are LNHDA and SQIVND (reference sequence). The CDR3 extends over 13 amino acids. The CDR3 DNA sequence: TGTGCCAGTATCGTCAGGGGAGGAAACACCATATATTTT. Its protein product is CASIVRGGNTIYF.

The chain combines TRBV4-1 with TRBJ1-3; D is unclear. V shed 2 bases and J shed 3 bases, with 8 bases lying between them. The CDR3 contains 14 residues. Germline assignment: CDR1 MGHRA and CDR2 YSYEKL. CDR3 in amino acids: CASSQSGDGNTIYF. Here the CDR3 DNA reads TGCGCCAGCAGCCAATCAGGAGATGGAAACACCATATATTTT.

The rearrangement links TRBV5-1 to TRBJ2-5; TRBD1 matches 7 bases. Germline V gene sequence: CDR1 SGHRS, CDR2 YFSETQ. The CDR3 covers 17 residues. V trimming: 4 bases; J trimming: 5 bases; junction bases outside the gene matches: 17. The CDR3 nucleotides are TGCGCCAGCAGCCTCCAACCTGCCGGGACAGAGTACGAGACCCAGTACTTC. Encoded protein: CASSLQPAGTEYETQYF. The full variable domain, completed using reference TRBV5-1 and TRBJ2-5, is KAGVTQTPRYLIKTRGQQVTLSCSPISGHRSVSWYQQTPGQGLQFLFEYFSETQRNKGNFPGRFSGRQFSNSRSEMNVSTLELGDSALYLCASSLQPAGTEYETQYFGPGTRLLVL.

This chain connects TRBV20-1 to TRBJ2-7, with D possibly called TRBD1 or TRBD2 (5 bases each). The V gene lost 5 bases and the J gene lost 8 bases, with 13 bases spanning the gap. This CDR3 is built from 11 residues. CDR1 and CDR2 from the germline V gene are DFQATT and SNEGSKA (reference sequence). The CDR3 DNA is TGCAGTGCTCCCTGGGACGGGAAGCAGTACGTC. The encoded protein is CSAPWDGKQYV.

The CDR3: CASSLWDRDNEQFF. DNA for the CDR3: TGTGCCAGCAGCTTGTGGGACAGAGACAATGAGCAGTTCTTC. The chain uses TRBV5-6 and TRBJ2-1; 7 bases are a match to TRBD1. Trimming removed 1 base from V and 5 bases from J; junction bases left unmatched: 3. The germline V gene encodes CDR1 SGHDT and CDR2 YYEEEE. The CDR3 extends over 14 amino acids.

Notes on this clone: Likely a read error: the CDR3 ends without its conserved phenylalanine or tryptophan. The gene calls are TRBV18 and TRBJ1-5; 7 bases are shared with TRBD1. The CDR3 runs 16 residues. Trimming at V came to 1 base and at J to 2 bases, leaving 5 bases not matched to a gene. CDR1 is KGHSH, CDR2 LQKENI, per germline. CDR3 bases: TGTGCCAGCTCACCACAGGACAGGTTAGGCAATCAGCCCCAGCATCTT. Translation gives CASSPQDRLGNQPQHL.

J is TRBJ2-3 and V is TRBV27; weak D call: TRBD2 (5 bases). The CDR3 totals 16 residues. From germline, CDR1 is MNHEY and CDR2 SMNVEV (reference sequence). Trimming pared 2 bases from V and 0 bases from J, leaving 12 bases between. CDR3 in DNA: TGTGCCAGCAGTTTAGGCGGAGGAGGAAGCACAGATACGCAGTATTTT. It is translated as CASSLGGGGSTDTQYF.